One sample yielded the 13 T cell receptor beta chains listed below, sequenced in a study of prognosis after radiotherapy for stage I lung cancer. Amplification of TCR beta CDR3 from genomic DNA used two-round multiplex PCR. Primers specific to each TRBV and TRBJ gene were used in first-round PCR. TCRdb independently ran MiXCR on the multiplex PCR reads; one entry per CDR3 protein. This sample has tens of thousands of distinct CDR3 sequences, with more than 20% found just once. Here the sequenced sample was PBMCs, taken before or after stereotactic body radiation therapy (not recorded which). The receptors originated from a donor aged 50 or older with non-small cell lung cancer.

Worth noting for this clonotype: A read error may explain this, as a much larger clone is one base away. This sequence joins TRBV18 and TRBJ1-5; D might be TRBD1 (6 bases). The CDR3 is made up of 14 amino acids. The germline CDR1 and CDR2 sequences are KGHSH and LQKENI. The CDR3 sequence is CASSPGQNNQPQNF. Here the CDR3 DNA reads TGTGCCAGCTCCCCCGGACAGAACAATCAGCCCCAGAATTTT.

A few counts support this clonotype. The V gene is TRBV6-2 or TRBV6-3, the J gene TRBJ2-1; 12 bases fit TRBD2. CDR1 is MNHEY and CDR2 is SVGEGT in the germline V gene. Trimming removed 6 bases from V and 2 bases from J; junction bases left unmatched: 5. CDR3 size: 16 residues. CDR3 nucleotides: TGTGCCAGCAGGCCGACTAGCGGGGGTACCTACAATGAGCAGTTCTTC. It is translated as CASRPTSGGTYNEQFF.

Details on this clonotype: This clone may be a read error of a much larger clone one base away. The CDR3 carries no conserved terminal phenylalanine or tryptophan, so it likely arises from a read error. V gene TRBV20-1 combines with J gene TRBJ1-1, with 8 bases lining up with TRBD1. The CDR3 totals 13 residues. Germline lookup yields CDR1 DFQATT and CDR2 SNEGSKA (reference sequence). V lost 6 bases to trimming and J lost 4 bases; unmatched junction nucleotides: 7. The CDR3 protein is CSADRQGSTEAFL. In DNA, the CDR3 is TGCAGTGCAGACCGACAGGGGAGCACTGAAGCTTTCCTT.

The table lists this clonotype with many counts. This rearrangement joins TRBV7-9 to TRBJ1-3, with unresolved D. From germline, CDR1 is SEHNR and CDR2 FQNEAQ (reference sequence). CDR3 length: 16 residues. Trimming removed 2 bases at V and 2 bases at J, with 13 bases between. This CDR3 reads CASSLSTARAGNTIYF. The DNA of the CDR3 is TGTGCCAGCAGCTTAAGTACGGCGAGGGCTGGAAACACCATATATTTT. Complete variable domain (other parts from reference TRBV7-9 and TRBJ1-3): DTGVSQNPRHKITKRGQNVTFRCDPISEHNRLYWYRQTLGQGPEFLTYFQNEAQLEKSRLLSDRFSAERPKGSFSTLEIQRTEQGDSAMYLCASSLSTARAGNTIYFGEGSWLTVV.

This clonotype was seen at least ten times. The chain links TRBV29-1 to TRBJ1-2; D unresolved. The CDR3 is made up of 12 amino acids. CDR1 and CDR2 from the germline V gene are SQVTM and ANQGSEA. V was clipped by 5 bases and J by 7 bases, with 14 bases between them. In DNA form, the CDR3 reads TGCAGCGTTCCGCTCCGGAGCCTTGGCTACACCTTC. Protein sequence: CSVPLRSLGYTF.

This clonotype was counted between two and nine times. The J gene is TRBJ2-1, the V gene TRBV9, with D uncertain. Trimming cost V 6 bases and J 0 bases, with 13 bases left between them. The CDR3 contains 15 residues. Per germline, CDR1 SGDLS and CDR2 YYNGEE. CDR3 bases: TGTGCCAGCATCCCGCACACGAGCTCCTACAATGAGCAGTTCTTC. Its translation: CASIPHTSSYNEQFF.

By share, this clonotype counts as medium-sized. The CDR3 is CASTRREVANSPLHF. In DNA form, the CDR3 reads TGTGCCAGCACCCGACGGGAGGTAGCGAATTCACCCCTCCACTTT. This sequence joins TRBV6-1 and TRBJ1-6; D gene unclear. Trimming shortened V by 7 bases and J by 7 bases, and 17 bases separated the two germline ends. The germline V gene encodes CDR1 MNHNS and CDR2 SASEGT. The CDR3 length is 15 residues.

This clonotype appeared many times. The rearrangement uses TRBV5-6 and TRBJ1-2; 9 bases line up with TRBD1. Germline loops: CDR1 SGHDT, CDR2 YYEEEE. There are 14 residues in the CDR3. The V segment lost 4 bases and the J segment 4 bases; nucleotides outside the gene matches: 5. The CDR3 is CASSGTGISYGYTF. CDR3 DNA sequence: TGTGCCAGCAGCGGGACAGGGATTTCCTATGGCTACACCTTC.

With regard to this clonotype: Compared with germline, one end of the junction differs, possibly owing to a read error. The chain employs TRBV4-2 and TRBJ2-1; D uncertain. The germline V gene has CDR1 LGHNA and CDR2 YNFKEQ. The CDR3 covers 13 residues. The CDR3 spells CASSHTPPDEKFF. For the CDR3, the DNA is TGTGCCAGCAGCCACACCCCCCCGGATGAGAAGTTCTTC.

This clonotype was seen repeatedly, ten times or more. The chain is built from TRBV12-3 or TRBV12-4 and TRBJ1-1; perhaps TRBD1 as D (6 bases). CDR3 length: 16 amino acids. Trimming pared 6 bases from V and 4 bases from J, leaving 21 bases between. The CDR3 DNA follows: TGTGCCAGCAGCCGGATCCCAGGGGTTCAGGGCACTGAAGCTTTCTTT. This codes for CASSRIPGVQGTEAFF.

In this sample, this clonotype turned up many times. This chain uses TRBV9 with TRBJ1-3; D is perhaps TRBD1 (5 bases). V shed 0 bases and J shed 0 bases, with 10 bases lying between them. Germline CDR1 and CDR2: SGDLS and YYNGEE. The CDR3 length is 16 residues. In DNA, the CDR3 is TGTGCCAGCAGCGTAGGAGGGACGGACTCTGGAAACACCATATATTTT. Translation: CASSVGGTDSGNTIYF.

This clonotype was recorded only once. CDR3 sequence reads: CASSRSTGTEGKTQYF. For the CDR3, the DNA is TGTGCCAGCTCGCGCTCTACCGGGACAGAGGGAAAGACCCAGTACTTC. The chain combines TRBV18 with TRBJ2-5; 7 bases match TRBD1. V trimming: 6 bases; J trimming: 6 bases; junction bases outside the gene matches: 16. Looked up from germline, CDR1 is KGHSH and CDR2 is LQKENI. The CDR3 covers 16 residues.

Note on this clonotype: A much larger clone lies a single base off, so this may be a read error. CDR3 region: CSETRGMNTEAFF. In DNA, the CDR3 is TGCAGTGAGACCAGGGGGATGAACACTGAAGCTTTCTTT. This chain links TRBV20-1 with TRBJ1-1; 7 bases agree with TRBD1. CDR1 is DFQATT and CDR2 is SNEGSKA in the germline V gene (reference sequence). The CDR3 runs 13 residues. The V and J ends lost 7 bases and 0 bases, in that order; junction bases with no gene match: 5.